This T cell receptor (beta chain) was identified in a study of T cells in Graves' hyperthyroidism and ophthalmopathy. Study findings and constraints: Most thyroid-expanded clonotypes above 0.001 were also found in blood.

The sample holds many counts of this clonotype. Its antigen is undetermined. Trimming took 3 bases from V and 2 from J; bases not matched to a gene: 6. Germline CDR1 SGHDT, CDR2 YYEEEE. The CDR3 has 15 amino acids. Amplification targeted TCR beta CDR3 regions from RNA transcripts. In the first-round RT-PCR of the TCR CDR3, the HTBI primer set was used. TCRdb recomputed calls from the multiplex PCR reads with MiXCR, one row per CDR3 protein. In the table there are approximately 700,000 distinct CDR3 sequences, approximately 42% of which are singletons. The chain couples TRBV5-6 to TRBJ2-5; 8 bases align to TRBD2. The source is an adult man with Graves' disease, either hyperthyroidism or ophthalmopathy (not recorded which). Source material: peripheral blood or thyroid tissue (not recorded which). The CDR3 sequence is CASSSGGTAQETQYF. CDR3 DNA sequence: TGTGCCAGCAGCTCGGGGGGGACGGCTCAAGAGACCCAGTACTTC.